Each of the 30 T cell receptor beta chains below was sequenced from the same sample in a study of blood T cell repertoires in COVID-19. Sequencing used immunoSEQ multiplex PCR; TCRdb keeps in-frame clones, though not all of them. The repertoire consists of approximately 150,000 clones, with approximately 88% occurring once and the leading ten covering 3.9%. Specimen: peripheral blood. These receptors were obtained from a woman aged 60-75 years who had recovered from COVID-19.

The genes are TRBV2 and TRBJ2-3; D is unresolved. CDR3 length equals 18 residues. CDR1 SNHLY and CDR2 FYNNEI come from the germline V gene. Trimming stripped 4 bases from V and 0 bases from J, with 20 bases between. The CDR3 loop reads CASSVPLEATTSTDTQYF. The DNA of the CDR3 is TGTGCCAGCAGTGTCCCCCTCGAAGCAACCACTAGCACAGATACGCAGTATTTT.

The chain uses TRBV20-1 and TRBJ2-7; 10 bases agree with TRBD1. Germline-derived CDR1 and CDR2 are DFQATT and SNEGSKA (reference sequence). Losses at the gene ends were 3 bases for V and 6 bases for J; bases not matched to a gene: 5. This CDR3 has 13 amino acids. The CDR3 DNA reads TGCAGTGCTAGTCATCGGACAGGGGGCGAGCAGTACTTC. Protein product: CSASHRTGGEQYF.

In its sample, this clone was seen a few times. The gene calls are TRBV6-5 and TRBJ2-7; the D gene is possibly TRBD1 (5 bases). This CDR3 region has 14 residues. V dropped 8 bases and J dropped 2 bases, with 16 bases sitting between them. CDR1 and CDR2 (germline): MNHEY, SVGAGI. The CDR3 DNA sequence: TGTGCCAGCTATACGACAGCAAATCCCTACGAGCAGTACTTC. It translates to CASYTTANPYEQYF.

This clone was detected many times. V is TRBV6-6 and J is TRBJ1-5; 7 bases match TRBD1. The CDR3 consists of 15 residues. Unmatched junction bases numbered 5, after V lost 0 bases and J lost 6 bases. The germline V gene encodes CDR1 MNHNY and CDR2 SVGAGI (reference sequence). The CDR3 region is CASSYSGGAGQPQHF. For the CDR3, the DNA is TGTGCCAGCAGTTACTCAGGGGGCGCCGGTCAGCCCCAGCATTTT.

The chain couples TRBV5-5 to TRBJ1-1; no definite D call. Per germline, CDR1 SGHKS and CDR2 YYEKEE (reference sequence). V was trimmed by 4 bases and J by 5 bases, leaving 12 bases between them. There are 13 residues in the CDR3. Here the CDR3 reads CASSAHPGTEAFF. In nucleotides, the CDR3 is TGTGCCAGCAGCGCGCACCCGGGGACTGAAGCTTTCTTT.

The genes are TRBV5-1 and TRBJ1-5, with 8 bases aligning to TRBD1. The CDR3 is 16 residues long. Unmatched junction bases numbered 2, after V lost 0 bases and J lost 0 bases. CDR1 is SGHRS, CDR2 YFSETQ, per germline. The CDR3 bases are TGCGCCAGCAGCTTGGGGACAGGGAATAGCAATCAGCCCCAGCATTTT. This translates into CASSLGTGNSNQPQHF. Together with reference TRBV5-1 and TRBJ1-5, the CDR3 gives the full variable domain: KAGVTQTPRYLIKTRGQQVTLSCSPISGHRSVSWYQQTPGQGLQFLFEYFSETQRNKGNFPGRFSGRQFSNSRSEMNVSTLELGDSALYLCASSLGTGNSNQPQHFGDGTRLSIL.

CDR3 coding DNA: TGTGCCAGCAGCTTGACTACGGGGTATCGCGATGAGCAGTTCTTC. Translating gives CASSLTTGYRDEQFF. The chain carries TRBV13 and TRBJ2-1; TRBD2 is a possible D gene (5 bases). The CDR3 loop spans 15 amino acids. V lost 3 bases and J lost 8, with 17 bases in between. Germline V lookup: CDR1 PRHDT, CDR2 FYEKMQ (reference sequence).

In DNA form, the CDR3 reads TGTGCCAGCAGCCCACGAGCAGGGGGCGCGACTGAAGCTTTCTTT. Its protein is CASSPRAGGATEAFF. V usage is TRBV9 and J usage is TRBJ1-1; 8 bases are shared with TRBD1. Germline trimming cut 4 bases from V and 5 bases from J; bases unmatched to any gene: 10. The length of the CDR3 is 15 residues. In germline, CDR1 is SGDLS, CDR2 YYNGEE. The entire variable domain, with the rest obtained from reference TRBV9 and TRBJ1-1, is as follows: DSGVTQTPKHLITATGQRVTLRCSPRSGDLSVYWYQQSLDQGLQFLIQYYNGEERAKGNILERFSAQQFPDLHSELNLSSLELGDSALYFCASSPRAGGATEAFFGQGTRLTVV.

The chain uses TRBV5-4 and TRBJ2-7; 8 positions agree with TRBD1. CDR3 length equals 13 residues. CDR1 is SGHNT and CDR2 is YYREEE in the germline V gene (reference sequence). The V segment lost 5 bases and the J segment 6 bases; nucleotides outside the gene matches: 7. The CDR3 DNA reads as TGTGCCAGCAGAGGGAAACAGGGGGTCGAGCAGTACTTC. It encodes CASRGKQGVEQYF. Drawing the rest from reference TRBV5-4 and TRBJ2-7, the complete variable domain is ETGVTQSPTHLIKTRGQQVTLRCSSQSGHNTVSWYQQALGQGPQFIFQYYREEENGRGNFPPRFSGLQFPNYSSELNVNALELDDSALYLCASRGKQGVEQYFGPGTRLTVT.

The J gene is TRBJ1-2, the V gene TRBV4-3; 9 bases map to TRBD1. CDR1 and CDR2 from the germline V gene are LGHNA and YSLEER. V was clipped by 2 bases and J by 2 bases; unmatched bases: 6. This CDR3 region has 16 residues. The CDR3 nucleotides are TGCGCCAGCAGCCAATCTCTCGGGACAGGGAACTATGGCTACACCTTC. It yields the protein CASSQSLGTGNYGYTF.

The chain recombines TRBV29-1 with TRBJ1-1; weak D call: TRBD1 (6 bases). This CDR3 is built from 14 residues. V was trimmed by 0 bases and J by 2 bases, leaving 10 bases between them. Germline V gene data show CDR1 as SQVTM and CDR2 as ANQGSEA. CDR3 residues: CSVEDKGVNTEAFF. As DNA, the CDR3 is TGCAGCGTTGAAGACAAGGGGGTAAACACTGAAGCTTTCTTT.

The V call is TRBV29-1, the J call TRBJ1-5, with D perhaps matching TRBD1 (6 bases). Germline CDR1 SQVTM, CDR2 ANQGSEA. Trimming pared 3 bases from V and 7 bases from J, leaving 13 bases between. This CDR3 spans 13 amino acids. CDR3 nucleotide sequence: TGCAGCGTTGAGGCAGGGGCTGAACAGCCCCAGCATTTT. Amino acids: CSVEAGAEQPQHF. The whole variable domain, remainder taken from reference TRBV29-1 and TRBJ1-5, is SAVISQKPSRDICQRGTSLTIQCQVDSQVTMMFWYRQQPGQSLTLIATANQGSEATYESGFVIDKFPISRPNLTFSTLTVSNMSPEDSSIYLCSVEAGAEQPQHFGDGTRLSIL.

J is TRBJ1-4 and V is TRBV7-8, with a weak D call TRBD1 (5 bases). V was shortened by 5 bases and J by 4 bases, with 14 bases between the two germline ends. The germline gives CDR1 SGHVS, CDR2 FQNEAQ. The CDR3 is 15 residues long. CDR3 DNA: TGTGCCAGCAGCGCTATGGGGGGTTTTAATGAAAAACTGTTTTTT. This gives the protein CASSAMGGFNEKLFF.

The J gene is TRBJ1-2, the V gene TRBV7-2; no clear D. V was cut by 1 base and J by 4 bases, with 10 bases left in between. Germline loops: CDR1 SGHTA, CDR2 FQGNSA. The CDR3 loop spans 14 amino acids. CDR3 DNA sequence: TGTGCCAGCAGCTTAGGACACAGCTTCTATGGCTACACCTTC. Translated, it gives CASSLGHSFYGYTF.

The chain couples TRBV5-1 to TRBJ1-2; 7 bases line up with TRBD1. Germline V lookup: CDR1 SGHRS, CDR2 YFSETQ. CDR3 size: 14 residues. The V gene end was trimmed by 0 bases and the J gene end by 5 bases; junction bases not matched to a gene: 4. The CDR3, as DNA: TGCGCCAGCAGCTTGGGGGACAGCCCTTATGGCTACACCTTC. This gives the protein CASSLGDSPYGYTF.

The J gene is TRBJ2-7, the V gene TRBV5-4; 9 bases match TRBD1. This CDR3 has 15 amino acids. Germline V lookup: CDR1 SGHNT, CDR2 YYREEE (reference sequence). V gave up 5 bases and J gave up 4 bases; unmatched junction bases: 10. The CDR3 sequence is CASREKQGAGYEQYF. The CDR3 region has the DNA TGTGCCAGCAGAGAGAAACAGGGGGCGGGATACGAGCAGTACTTC.

The chain is built from TRBV4-1 and TRBJ2-1; the match to TRBD2 covers 12 bases. CDR3 length: 16 residues. With V trimmed by 4 bases and J by 4 bases, 5 bases remained unmatched. Germline CDR1 reads MGHRA; CDR2 reads YSYEKL. CDR3 sequence (DNA): TGCGCCAGCAGCCCGAGCCTAGCGGGGGGGTACAATGAGCAGTTCTTC. It encodes CASSPSLAGGYNEQFF.

The V call is TRBV18, the J call TRBJ1-4; 8 bases map to TRBD1. V dropped 3 bases and J dropped 8; count of bases not matched to a gene: 8. Germline V lookup: CDR1 KGHSH, CDR2 LQKENI. The CDR3 spans 15 residues. The CDR3 sequence is CASSPGQGGDEKLFF. The CDR3 region has the DNA TGTGCCAGCTCACCCGGACAGGGAGGAGACGAAAAACTGTTTTTT.

The chain uses TRBV10-2 and TRBJ2-7, with D tentatively TRBD2 (7 bases). The CDR3 has 14 amino acids. Germline V gives CDR1 WSHSY, CDR2 SAAADI. V was cut by 2 bases and J by 4 bases, with 12 bases left in between. The CDR3 DNA is TGCGCCAGCAGTGAGGGGGGGGCATCGTACGAGCAGTACTTC. This translates into CASSEGGASYEQYF.

This clone was found a few times. The V gene is TRBV5-6, the J gene TRBJ2-2, with D possibly being TRBD1 (6 bases). The CDR3 has 15 amino acids. Germline CDR1 reads SGHDT; CDR2 reads YYEEEE. The V end was cut by 0 bases, the J end by 7 bases, with 13 bases between. Written as DNA, the CDR3 is TGTGCCAGCAGCTTGGACAGGGCCAGGGGCGGGGAGCTGTTTTTT. This sequence encodes CASSLDRARGGELFF.

CDR3 coding DNA: TGTGCCAGCAGCTTTACAGGGGAGGCTGGAAACACCATATATTTT. Its protein product is CASSFTGEAGNTIYF. The chain carries TRBV13 and TRBJ1-3; 7 bases map to TRBD1. The CDR3 extends over 15 amino acids. V shed 3 bases and J 2 bases; nucleotides not matched to a gene: 4. Germline CDR1 reads PRHDT; CDR2 reads FYEKMQ (reference sequence). Combining the CDR3 with reference TRBV13 and TRBJ1-3 gives the whole variable domain AAGVIQSPRHLIKEKRETATLKCYPIPRHDTVYWYQQGPGQDPQFLISFYEKMQSDKGSIPDRFSAQQFSDYHSELNMSSLELGDSALYFCASSFTGEAGNTIYFGEGSWLTVV.

This clone was detected once. The CDR3: CASSGDSSSWYGYTF. The CDR3 region has the DNA TGTGCCAGCAGTGGGGACAGCTCCTCTTGGTATGGCTACACCTTC. The V and J genes are TRBV25-1 and TRBJ1-2; TRBD1 matches 7 bases. Germline CDR1 MGHDK, CDR2 SYGVNS. The CDR3 runs 15 residues. V shed 4 bases, J shed 5 bases, and the junction held 10 bases outside the gene matches.

This clone was observed a few times. The chain combines TRBV7-2 with TRBJ2-7, with D perhaps TRBD2 (6 bases). CDR1 is SGHTA, CDR2 FQGNSA, per germline. V was clipped by 2 bases and J by 3 bases, with 8 bases between them. This CDR3 comprises 13 residues. The CDR3 nucleotides are TGTGCCAGCAGCTTAATCGGGGGCTACGAGCAGTACTTC. Amino acid sequence: CASSLIGGYEQYF.

The chain has TRBV9 and TRBJ2-3; weak D call: TRBD1 (5 bases). V was clipped by 2 bases and J by 6 bases, with 10 bases between them. The V gene's germline CDR1 is SGDLS and CDR2 YYNGEE. The CDR3 sequence is 13 residues long. For the CDR3, the DNA is TGTGCCAGCAGCGTTCTATCAGGGGATACGCAGTATTTT. It is translated as CASSVLSGDTQYF. Complete variable domain (other parts from reference TRBV9 and TRBJ2-3): DSGVTQTPKHLITATGQRVTLRCSPRSGDLSVYWYQQSLDQGLQFLIQYYNGEERAKGNILERFSAQQFPDLHSELNLSSLELGDSALYFCASSVLSGDTQYFGPGTRLTVL.

The chain employs TRBV30 and TRBJ1-1; D call uncertain. Germline CDR1 is GTSNPN and CDR2 is SVGIG (reference sequence). The V end lost 4 bases, the J end lost 3 bases, and 12 bases lay between the germline ends. The CDR3 runs 13 residues. This CDR3 is CAWTRSEYTEAFF. The CDR3, as DNA: TGTGCCTGGACTCGTTCCGAGTACACTGAAGCTTTCTTT.

V and J are TRBV4-3 and TRBJ2-5, with 8 positions matching TRBD2. Germline CDR1 LGHNA, CDR2 YSLEER. The CDR3 consists of 17 residues. V dropped 0 bases and J dropped 0; count of bases not matched to a gene: 6. CDR3 residues: CASSQDLRGGNQETQYF. CDR3 DNA sequence: TGCGCCAGCAGCCAAGACCTCCGGGGGGGCAACCAAGAGACCCAGTACTTC.

The genes are TRBV29-1 and TRBJ2-5; TRBD1 matches at 9 bases. The CDR3 sequence is 14 residues long. V lost 2 bases to trimming and J lost 5 bases; unmatched junction nucleotides: 6. The germline V gene encodes CDR1 SQVTM and CDR2 ANQGSEA. The CDR3 sequence is CSVERTGVTETQYF. The CDR3 DNA reads TGCAGCGTTGAACGGACAGGGGTTACGGAGACCCAGTACTTC.

The chain is built from TRBV6-1 and TRBJ2-7; perhaps TRBD2 as D (5 bases). The CDR3 extends over 14 amino acids. V was shortened by 2 bases and J by 3 bases, with 11 bases between the two germline ends. Germline CDR1 is MNHNS and CDR2 is SASEGT. The CDR3 DNA sequence: TGTGCCAGCAGTGAACGGGGTACAATCTACGAGCAGTACTTC. Encoded protein: CASSERGTIYEQYF.

This clone was recorded a few times. The rearrangement links TRBV4-1 to TRBJ1-1; perhaps TRBD1 as D (6 bases). Germline assignment: CDR1 MGHRA and CDR2 YSYEKL. This CDR3 has 13 amino acids. V lost 1 base, J lost 5 bases, and 8 bases lay in between. Here the CDR3 DNA reads TGCGCCAGCAGCCAAGCACAGGGAACTGAAGCTTTCTTT. It yields the protein CASSQAQGTEAFF.

The rearrangement links TRBV5-1 to TRBJ2-1; the match to TRBD2 covers 9 bases. Germline V gene data show CDR1 as SGHRS and CDR2 as YFSETQ. V trimming: 5 bases; J trimming: 3 bases; junction bases outside the gene matches: 6. The CDR3 spans 15 residues. The CDR3 bases are TGCGCCAGCAGTGAGCGGGGGGAATACTACAATGAGCAGTTCTTC. It codes for CASSERGEYYNEQFF.